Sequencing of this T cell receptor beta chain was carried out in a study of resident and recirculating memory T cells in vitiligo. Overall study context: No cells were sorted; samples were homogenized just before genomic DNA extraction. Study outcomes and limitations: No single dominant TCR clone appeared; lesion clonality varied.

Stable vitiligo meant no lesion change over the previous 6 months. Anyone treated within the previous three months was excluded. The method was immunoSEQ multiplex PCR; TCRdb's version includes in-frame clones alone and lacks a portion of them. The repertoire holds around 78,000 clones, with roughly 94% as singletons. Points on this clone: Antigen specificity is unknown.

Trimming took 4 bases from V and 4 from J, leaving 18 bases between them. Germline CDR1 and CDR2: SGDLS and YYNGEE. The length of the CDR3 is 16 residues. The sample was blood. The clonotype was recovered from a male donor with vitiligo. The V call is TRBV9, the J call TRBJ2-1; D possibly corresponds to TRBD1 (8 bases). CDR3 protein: CASSHGGGQEYNEQFF. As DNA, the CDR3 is TGTGCCAGCAGCCATGGGGGGGGACAGGAGTACAATGAGCAGTTCTTC.